This T cell receptor beta chain is drawn from a study of blood T cell repertoires in COVID-19. Study information: Collection of acute and convalescent COVID-19 samples took place in the United States, Italy and Spain. The cDNA or gDNA used as material had been derived from T cells, B-cell-depleted T cells, or PBMCs.

Sequencing used immunoSEQ multiplex PCR; TCRdb keeps in-frame clones, though not all of them. The sample lists 150,000 to 200,000 clones; 70% to 90% were seen once. Germline lookup yields CDR1 LGHNA and CDR2 YSLEER. This CDR3 is built from 16 residues. V was clipped by 2 bases and J by 7 bases; unmatched bases: 7. This sequence originates from a man in his sixties with acute or convalescent COVID-19. The J gene is TRBJ1-4, the V gene TRBV4-3, with 10 bases lining up with TRBD1. Input material: peripheral blood. CDR3: CASSQSFRDRGEKLFF. The CDR3 region has the DNA TGCGCCAGCAGCCAAAGCTTCCGGGACAGGGGTGAAAAACTGTTTTTT.